The T cell receptor beta chain described here comes from a study of cytomegalovirus exposure and HLA in healthy donors. Study-level results: The study carried out a later analysis of TCR beta sequences. It associated 15,000 to 20,000 of them with specific HLA alleles at a false discovery rate of 0.05. The authors later found TCR association rates varying by HLA locus, with DRB1 most and HLA-C fewest. Later findings reportedly placed an Asian-associated ancestry cluster below the approximately 700-donor mean for N-insertions.

With 60 Vbeta and 13 Jbeta primers, the PCR was carried out. The repertoire was sequenced with immunoSEQ multiplex PCR; TCRdb's copy has only in-frame clones and lacks some. This table has 150,000 to 200,000 clones, 68% appearing once. For this clone: What it binds is unknown.

Unrecorded immune exposure was likely among donors, who were nominally healthy when sampled. Germline V lookup: CDR1 SGHRS, CDR2 YFSETQ. V lost 4 bases, J lost 2 bases, and 18 bases lay in between. The CDR3 extends over 16 amino acids. The V call is TRBV5-1, the J call TRBJ1-2, with D possibly TRBD1 on 6 matching bases. The sample taken for sequencing was PBMCs. This receptor was obtained from a man over 45 in good health and CMV-seronegative. CDR3 in DNA: TGCGCCAGCAGCGCACCGGTGGCAGGGGAAAACTATGGCTACACCTTC. Protein product: CASSAPVAGENYGYTF.